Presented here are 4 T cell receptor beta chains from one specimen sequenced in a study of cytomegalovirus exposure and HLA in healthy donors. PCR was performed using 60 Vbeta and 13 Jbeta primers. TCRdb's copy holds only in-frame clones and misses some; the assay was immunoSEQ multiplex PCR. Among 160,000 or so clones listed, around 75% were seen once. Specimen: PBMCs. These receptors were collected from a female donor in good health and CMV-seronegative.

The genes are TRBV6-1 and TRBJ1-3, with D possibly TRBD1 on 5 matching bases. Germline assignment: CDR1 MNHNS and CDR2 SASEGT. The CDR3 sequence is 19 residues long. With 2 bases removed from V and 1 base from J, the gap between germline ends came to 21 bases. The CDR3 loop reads CASSENGQGFSSSGNTIYF. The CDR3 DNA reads TGTGCCAGCAGTGAAAACGGGCAGGGTTTTAGTAGTTCTGGAAACACCATATATTTT.

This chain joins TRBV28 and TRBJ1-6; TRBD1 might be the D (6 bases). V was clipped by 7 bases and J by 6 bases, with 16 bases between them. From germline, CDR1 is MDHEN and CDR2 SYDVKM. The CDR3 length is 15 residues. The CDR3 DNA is TGTGCCAGCACCCCGAGGGGGAGCCCTAATTCACCCCTCCACTTT. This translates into CASTPRGSPNSPLHF.

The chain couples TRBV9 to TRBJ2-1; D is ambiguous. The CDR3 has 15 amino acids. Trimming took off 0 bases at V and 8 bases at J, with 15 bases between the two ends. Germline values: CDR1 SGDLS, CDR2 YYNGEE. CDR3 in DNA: TGTGCCAGCAGCGTAGGCTCATCCCAGGCCCATGAGCAGTTCTTC. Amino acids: CASSVGSSQAHEQFF.

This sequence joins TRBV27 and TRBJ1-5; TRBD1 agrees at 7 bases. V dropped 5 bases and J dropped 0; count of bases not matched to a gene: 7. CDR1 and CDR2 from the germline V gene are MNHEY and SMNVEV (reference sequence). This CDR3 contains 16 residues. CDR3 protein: CASSPRTGYSNQPQHF. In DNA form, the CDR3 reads TGTGCCAGCAGTCCTAGGACAGGCTATAGCAATCAGCCCCAGCATTTT.